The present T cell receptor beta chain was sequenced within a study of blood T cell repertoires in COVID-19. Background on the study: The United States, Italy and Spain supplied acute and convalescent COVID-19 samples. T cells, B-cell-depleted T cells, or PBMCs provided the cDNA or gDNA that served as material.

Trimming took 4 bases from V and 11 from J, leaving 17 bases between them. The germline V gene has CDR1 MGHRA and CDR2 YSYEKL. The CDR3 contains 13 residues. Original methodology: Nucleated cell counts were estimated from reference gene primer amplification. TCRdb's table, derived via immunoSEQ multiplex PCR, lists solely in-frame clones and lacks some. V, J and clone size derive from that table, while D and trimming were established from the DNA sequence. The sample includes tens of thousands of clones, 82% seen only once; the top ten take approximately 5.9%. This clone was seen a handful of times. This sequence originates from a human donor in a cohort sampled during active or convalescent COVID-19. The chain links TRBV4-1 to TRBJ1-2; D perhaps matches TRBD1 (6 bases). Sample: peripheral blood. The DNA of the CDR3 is TGCGCCAGCAGCCCGGGAGGGCACACAGGGTACACCTTC. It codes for CASSPGGHTGYTF.